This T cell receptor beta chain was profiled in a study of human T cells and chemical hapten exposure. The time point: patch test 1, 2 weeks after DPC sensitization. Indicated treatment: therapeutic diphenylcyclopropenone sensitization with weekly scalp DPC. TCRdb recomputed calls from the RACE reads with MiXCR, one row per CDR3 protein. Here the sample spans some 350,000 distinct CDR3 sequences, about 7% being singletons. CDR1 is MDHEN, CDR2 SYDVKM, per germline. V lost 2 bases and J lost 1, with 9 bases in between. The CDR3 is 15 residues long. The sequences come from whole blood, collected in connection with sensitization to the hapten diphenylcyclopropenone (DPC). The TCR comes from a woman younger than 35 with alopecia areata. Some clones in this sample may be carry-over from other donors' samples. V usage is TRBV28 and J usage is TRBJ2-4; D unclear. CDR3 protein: CASSLEEPAKNIQYF. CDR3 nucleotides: TGTGCCAGCAGTTTAGAGGAACCTGCCAAAAACATTCAGTACTTC.